One sample yielded the 31 T cell receptor beta chains listed below, sequenced in a study of blood T cell repertoires in COVID-19 (dated by TCRdb to about 2020). Library preparation used the immunoSEQ multiplex PCR assay. TCRdb stores this immuneACCESS table with in-frame sequences only. Part of the clones is absent; in the studies checked, under half of the shortfall reflects unresolved V genes, and no reason is known for the rest. The sample data list roughly 280,000 clones, and about 87% of these were observed just once. The top ten clonotypes cover 3% of the sample. Source material: PBMCs or T cells enriched from blood (not recorded which). The receptors were gathered from a woman aged 45-60 years who had recovered from COVID-19.

The V gene is TRBV19, the J gene TRBJ2-2, with 12 nucleotides matching TRBD2. Germline V gives CDR1 LNHDA, CDR2 SQIVND (reference sequence). The CDR3 extends over 16 amino acids. After removal of 0 bases from V and 6 bases from J, the junction contained 2 bases not matched to a gene. The CDR3 DNA reads as TGTGCCAGTAGTATAGAACTAGCGGGAGGATCCGGGGAGCTGTTTTTT. It encodes CASSIELAGGSGELFF.

The V gene is TRBV12-5, the J gene TRBJ2-7; TRBD2 might be the D (5 bases). The CDR3 runs 16 residues. Trimming pared 1 base from V and 0 bases from J, leaving 13 bases between. The germline V gene has CDR1 LGHNT and CDR2 FRNRAP. Here the CDR3 DNA reads TGTGCTAGTGGTTTGGCAAAGGTGGCGGGCTCCTACGAGCAGTACTTC. It yields the protein CASGLAKVAGSYEQYF.

This clone was picked up a small number of times. The chain joins TRBV6-5 to TRBJ1-2, with TRBD1 matching 8 bases. The CDR3 loop spans 16 amino acids. CDR1 is MNHEY, CDR2 SVGAGI, per germline. The V segment lost 0 bases and the J segment 2 bases; nucleotides outside the gene matches: 5. The chain's CDR3 is CASSYSGTGSNYGYTF. The CDR3 DNA follows: TGTGCCAGCAGTTACTCCGGGACAGGATCAAACTATGGCTACACCTTC.

This chain joins TRBV7-2 and TRBJ1-2; D gene uncertain. Trimming pared 6 bases from V and 3 bases from J, leaving 20 bases between. This CDR3 contains 16 residues. CDR1 SGHTA and CDR2 FQGNSA come from the germline V gene. The CDR3 DNA reads TGTGCCAGCAGTTTTAGGTCACGGGAGTTGTACTATGGCTACACCTTC. Its protein is CASSFRSRELYYGYTF.

This sequence joins TRBV6-5 and TRBJ2-3; D may be TRBD2 (6 bases). Per germline, CDR1 MNHEY and CDR2 SVGAGI. The CDR3 has 15 amino acids. The V gene lost 2 bases and the J gene lost 0 bases, with 9 bases spanning the gap. CDR3 loop: CASSYEGGSTDTQYF. The CDR3 DNA reads as TGTGCCAGCAGTTACGAGGGAGGAAGCACAGATACGCAGTATTTT.

J is TRBJ2-3 and V is TRBV7-3; 10 bases map to TRBD2. The CDR3 is 16 amino acids. The germline V gene has CDR1 SGHTA and CDR2 FQGTGA. V was pared by 2 bases and J by 1 base, with 3 bases of the junction left unmatched. In nucleotides, the CDR3 is TGTGCCAGCAGCTTAGGTAGCGGGAGGCGCACAGATACGCAGTATTTT. Its protein is CASSLGSGRRTDTQYF.

The chain has TRBV3-1 (or the pseudogene TRBV3-2) and TRBJ1-1, with a weak D call TRBD1 (6 bases). The CDR3 is 16 amino acids. V shed 0 bases and J shed 4 bases, with 15 bases lying between them. Germline V gives CDR1 LGHDT, CDR2 YNNKEL (reference sequence). CDR3 amino acids: CASSQDRTVRATEAFF. The DNA of the CDR3 is TGTGCCAGCAGCCAAGATAGGACAGTTAGAGCCACTGAAGCTTTCTTT.

Only a few counts were recorded for this clone. V usage is TRBV27 and J usage is TRBJ2-7; D is perhaps TRBD1 (6 bases). There are 16 residues in the CDR3. V gave up 3 bases and J gave up 0 bases, with 15 bases separating them. Germline CDR1 MNHEY, CDR2 SMNVEV (reference sequence). CDR3 sequence (DNA): TGTGCCAGCAGTTTCAGGGTAGGACAGACCTCCTACGAGCAGTACTTC. This sequence encodes CASSFRVGQTSYEQYF.

The chain recombines TRBV4-3 with TRBJ2-2; TRBD2 matches at 13 bases. The trim removed 4 bases at V and 3 bases at J, leaving 5 bases unmatched. This CDR3 comprises 17 residues. The germline V gene encodes CDR1 LGHNA and CDR2 YSLEER. CDR3 residues: CASSPGLAGVYTGELFF. CDR3 nucleotide sequence: TGCGCCAGCAGCCCAGGACTAGCGGGAGTATACACCGGGGAGCTGTTTTTT.

The rearrangement uses TRBV6-2 or TRBV6-3 and TRBJ1-2; 9 positions match TRBD1. This CDR3 spans 16 amino acids. From germline, CDR1 is MNHEY and CDR2 SVGEGT. The J segment lost 4 bases and the V segment lost 0 bases, leaving 6 bases of the junction unmatched. CDR3 sequence reads: CASSYSRQGVPYGYTF. As DNA, the CDR3 is TGTGCCAGCAGTTACTCTCGACAGGGGGTCCCCTATGGCTACACCTTC.

The V gene is TRBV5-1, the J gene TRBJ2-1, with TRBD2 identical over 9 bases. The germline gives CDR1 SGHRS, CDR2 YFSETQ. V shed 1 base and J 10 bases; nucleotides not matched to a gene: 12. This CDR3 region has 16 residues. CDR3 in amino acids: CASSLIAGGPSGEQFF. The CDR3 nucleotides are TGCGCCAGCAGCTTGATTGCGGGAGGGCCCTCGGGGGAGCAGTTCTTC.

A few counts support this clone. The rearrangement links TRBV7-2 to TRBJ1-2; D remains ambiguous. V was shortened by 3 bases and J by 4 bases, with 9 bases between the two germline ends. Germline V gene lookup returns CDR1 SGHTA and CDR2 FQGNSA. The CDR3 covers 13 residues. The CDR3 DNA follows: TGTGCCAGCAGCTTTTCGGGTGGCTATGGCTACACCTTC. This translates into CASSFSGGYGYTF.

The J gene is TRBJ2-6, the V gene TRBV5-1, with 7 bases matching TRBD1. The germline gives CDR1 SGHRS, CDR2 YFSETQ. The CDR3 spans 17 residues. Trimming cost V 0 bases and J 1 base; bases outside gene matches: 4. The CDR3 protein is CASSLGGRGSGANVLTF. CDR3 sequence (DNA): TGCGCCAGCAGCTTGGGCGGCAGGGGGTCTGGGGCCAACGTCCTGACTTTC.

This clone was recorded once. J is TRBJ1-2 and V is TRBV12-2. TRBV12-2 is classified as a pseudogene. This CDR3 contains 13 residues. The CDR3 nucleotides are TGTGCAAGTCGCCGGGGACTCTGGTATGGCTACACCTTC. It specifies CASRRGLWYGYTF.

The J gene is TRBJ2-1, the V gene TRBV11-3, with TRBD1 matching 9 bases. The CDR3 totals 13 residues. The V segment lost 4 bases and the J segment 5 bases; nucleotides outside the gene matches: 0. Germline V CDR1 and CDR2: SGHNT, YENEEA. The CDR3 reads CASSWDRDNEQFF. CDR3 coding DNA: TGTGCCAGCAGCTGGGACAGGGACAATGAGCAGTTCTTC.

V gene TRBV27 combines with J gene TRBJ1-2; 8 bases are shared with TRBD1. Germline V CDR1 and CDR2: MNHEY, SMNVEV (reference sequence). The ends lost 6 bases at V and 8 bases at J; junction bases unmatched: 5. The CDR3 has 12 amino acids. The CDR3 reads CASSPGGSGYTF. In DNA form, the CDR3 reads TGTGCCAGCAGCCCAGGGGGCAGCGGCTACACCTTC.

The chain joins TRBV2 to TRBJ1-2; D unresolved. Trimming took 7 bases from V and 8 from J, leaving 17 bases between them. The CDR3 totals 13 residues. CDR1 is SNHLY, CDR2 FYNNEI, per germline. CDR3: CASTGRGGRGYTF. In DNA, the CDR3 is TGTGCCAGCACCGGCCGGGGAGGAAGGGGCTACACCTTC.

This sequence joins TRBV2 and TRBJ1-4; D possibly corresponds to TRBD1 (6 bases). The CDR3 is 14 amino acids. Germline V CDR1 and CDR2: SNHLY, FYNNEI. V was clipped by 1 base and J by 7 bases, with 10 bases between them. The CDR3 loop reads CASSEDRDGEKLFF. CDR3 nucleotide sequence: TGTGCCAGCAGTGAAGACAGGGACGGTGAAAAACTGTTTTTT. The whole variable domain, remainder taken from reference TRBV2 and TRBJ1-4, is EPEVTQTPSHQVTQMGQEVILRCVPISNHLYFYWYRQILGQKVEFLVSFYNNEISEKSEIFDDQFSVERPDGSNFTLKIRSTKLEDSAMYFCASSEDRDGEKLFFGSGTQLSVL.

The chain combines TRBV24-1 with TRBJ1-2; D may be TRBD1 (6 bases). Trimming stripped 3 bases from V and 9 bases from J, with 7 bases between. Germline V gene sequence: CDR1 KGHDR, CDR2 SFDVKD. The CDR3 spans 11 residues. The CDR3 DNA reads TGTGCCACCAGTGATGGACAGTGCTACACCTTC. Amino acids: CATSDGQCYTF.

The chain links TRBV7-3 to TRBJ2-7; TRBD1 matches at 7 bases. Unmatched junction bases numbered 4, after V lost 3 bases and J lost 5 bases. The CDR3 sequence is 13 residues long. The germline V gene has CDR1 SGHTA and CDR2 FQGTGA. In DNA form, the CDR3 reads TGTGCCAGCAGCTTGGGACAGTTTAACGAGCAGTACTTC. Translation gives CASSLGQFNEQYF. Full variable domain (outside the CDR3, taken from reference TRBV7-3 and TRBJ2-7): GAGVSQTPSNKVTEKGKYVELRCDPISGHTALYWYRQSLGQGPEFLIYFQGTGAADDSGLPNDRFFAVRPEGSVSTLKIQRTERGDSAVYLCASSLGQFNEQYFGPGTRLTVT.

The chain combines TRBV24-1 with TRBJ1-2, with TRBD1 identical over 9 bases. The ends lost 4 bases at V and 9 bases at J; junction bases unmatched: 5. The CDR3 contains 13 residues. Germline CDR1 KGHDR, CDR2 SFDVKD. The chain's CDR3 is CATSERTGARYTF. The CDR3 nucleotides read TGTGCCACCAGTGAAAGGACAGGGGCGCGCTACACCTTC.

The gene calls are TRBV7-6 and TRBJ2-1; a possible D gene is TRBD1 (5 bases). Trimming shortened V by 2 bases and J by 3 bases, and 11 bases separated the two germline ends. There are 15 residues in the CDR3. Germline V CDR1 and CDR2: SGHVS, FNYEAQ. The CDR3 sequence is CASSLSQGRYNEQFF. CDR3 bases: TGTGCCAGCAGCTTAAGTCAGGGCCGCTACAATGAGCAGTTCTTC.

The rearrangement joins TRBV19 to TRBJ1-2; TRBD1 is a possible D gene (5 bases). From germline, CDR1 is LNHDA and CDR2 SQIVND (reference sequence). The germline V and J ends were trimmed by 3 bases and 6 bases, with 14 bases remaining between them. There are 14 residues in the CDR3. The CDR3 here is CASSIGGVGDGYTF. Here the CDR3 DNA reads TGTGCCAGTAGTATTGGAGGGGTTGGGGATGGCTACACCTTC.

This chain connects TRBV28 to TRBJ2-5; 10 nucleotides match TRBD2. J was trimmed by 4 bases and V by 6 bases; bases with no gene match: 8. There are 15 residues in the CDR3. Per the germline V gene, CDR1 is MDHEN and CDR2 is SYDVKM. Here the CDR3 reads CASSKIAGGTETQYF. The CDR3 coding sequence is TGTGCCAGCAGCAAAATAGCGGGAGGTACAGAGACCCAGTACTTC.

CDR3 nucleotides: TGTGCCAGCAGCTTAAGTAGGACTAGCGACACCGGGGAGCTGTTTTTT. Protein sequence: CASSLSRTSDTGELFF. The chain is built from TRBV7-3 and TRBJ2-2; 9 positions match TRBD2. The CDR3 consists of 16 residues. CDR1 and CDR2 (germline): SGHTA, FQGTGA. The J segment lost 3 bases and the V segment lost 1 base, leaving 3 bases of the junction unmatched.

The gene calls are TRBV6-5 and TRBJ1-1; a weak D match, TRBD1 (6 bases). V dropped 7 bases and J dropped 4 bases, with 19 bases sitting between them. The germline CDR1 and CDR2 sequences are MNHEY and SVGAGI. The CDR3 is 15 amino acids. In DNA, the CDR3 is TGTGCCAGCATTATAGGGGGGGGATCTGGCACTGAAGCTTTCTTT. Protein sequence: CASIIGGGSGTEAFF.

The gene calls are TRBV6-2 or TRBV6-3 and TRBJ2-7; TRBD1 matches at 9 bases. This CDR3 region has 14 residues. The J segment lost 3 bases and the V segment lost 2 bases, leaving 2 bases of the junction unmatched. CDR1 and CDR2 (germline): MNHEY, SVGEGT. The CDR3 is CASSYETGGYEQYF. The CDR3, as DNA: TGTGCCAGCAGTTACGAGACAGGGGGCTACGAGCAGTACTTC.

V and J are TRBV27 and TRBJ2-7; D may be TRBD1 (5 bases). Germline V CDR1 and CDR2: MNHEY, SMNVEV (reference sequence). CDR3 length: 15 residues. V gave up 4 bases and J gave up 6 bases, with 19 bases separating them. CDR3 nucleotide sequence: TGTGCCAGCAGTTCAAGACTGGGGCTCCTCGGCGAGCAGTACTTC. This sequence encodes CASSSRLGLLGEQYF.

This rearrangement joins TRBV6-1 to TRBJ1-1; maybe TRBD1 (6 bases). The germline V gene encodes CDR1 MNHNS and CDR2 SASEGT. V gave up 3 bases and J gave up 2 bases, with 13 bases separating them. The length of the CDR3 is 15 residues. This CDR3 reads CASSDRGLGNTEAFF. The CDR3 DNA reads TGTGCCAGCAGTGACAGGGGATTGGGTAACACTGAAGCTTTCTTT.

CDR3 in DNA: TGTGCCTGGAGTGTACTTGGCGGGAGGGCCCCAAACGTCACCGGGGAGCTGTTTTTT. It is translated as CAWSVLGGRAPNVTGELFF. The V call is TRBV30, the J call TRBJ2-2; TRBD2 agrees at 9 bases. CDR1 GTSNPN and CDR2 SVGIG come from the germline V gene (reference sequence). The CDR3 consists of 19 residues. The V and J ends lost 0 bases and 4 bases, in that order; junction bases with no gene match: 15.

The chain uses TRBV28 and TRBJ1-1; the match to TRBD1 covers 11 bases. Trimming at V came to 3 bases and at J to 7 bases, leaving 16 bases not matched to a gene. The CDR3 loop spans 18 amino acids. Looked up from germline, CDR1 is MDHEN and CDR2 is SYDVKM. CDR3 in amino acids: CASSFIGLGAGTGGEAFF. The CDR3 nucleotides read TGTGCCAGCAGTTTTATAGGCCTTGGGGCCGGGACAGGGGGTGAAGCTTTCTTT.